In its sample, the clone carrying this T cell receptor beta chain was seen a few times. The antigen remains undetermined. After removal of 4 bases from V and 6 bases from J, the junction contained 3 bases not matched to a gene. Germline-derived CDR1 and CDR2 are MNHEY and SVGEGT. The CDR3 is made up of 13 amino acids. The sample is drawn from a study of T cell repertoires in cytomegalovirus infection. Across the study: Through public TCR beta signatures, both CMV infection and matching HLA type were indicated. Regarding the study as a whole: CMV carriers with the relevant HLA were identified by cumulative public TCR beta family frequency. CMV-specific TCR beta clonotypes restricted by HLA-C were the ones dominating the ex vivo response.

TCRdb called the reads again in MiXCR, with one record for every CDR3 protein. The sample has around 630,000 distinct CDR3 sequences; 20% to 25% are singletons. The sequence came from a human donor in good health (CMV status not recorded). Some clones in this sample may be carry-over from other donors' samples. Specimen: CD8+ T cells from PBMCs. V usage is TRBV6-2 or TRBV6-3 and J usage is TRBJ2-1; TRBD1 matches at 7 bases. The CDR3 DNA reads as TGTGCCAGCAGTTCGGACAGGTTCAATGAGCAGTTCTTC. Translated, it gives CASSSDRFNEQFF.